This T cell receptor beta chain was sequenced for a study of blood T cell repertoires in COVID-19 (dated by TCRdb to the early 2020s). Turning to the overall study: Samples from collaborators originated in the United States, Italy and Spain and spanned both the acute and convalescent phases of COVID-19. The prospective study material was composed of cDNA or gDNA derived from T cells, B-cell-depleted T cells, or PBMCs. Subjects who had been exposed to COVID-19, were actively infected with it, or had recovered from it provided the deeply sampled blood TCRbeta repertoires that made up the dataset. A freely available public database, intended as a resource for researchers studying the immune response to SARS-CoV-2, is where the repertoires were released. The samples were drawn from two sources: the first 160 participants of the ongoing ImmuneRACE study, and some 1,300 subjects contributed by 6 global collaborators. The sample metadata nearly always contained a de-identified subject ID, COVID-19 status, age in years and sex. Where HLA class I and class II types were available, the types were taken from metadata supplied by the sample provider, not from assay-based typing.

TCRbeta CDR3 regions were amplified from genomic DNA using the immunoSEQ Assay, a bias-controlled multiplex PCR. As for how the authors treated the data: Within the assay, amplification of reference gene primers was used to estimate how many nucleated cells each sample contained. Sequence reads were collapsed and filtered to measure the absolute abundance of every unique TCRbeta CDR3 rearrangement. For each sample, productive Simpson clonality was calculated as the square root of Simpson's diversity index across productive rearrangements. The source is immuneACCESS, and TCRdb retained only in-frame sequences with V and J called. Part of the clones is not carried over; for the studies checked, unresolved V genes explain less than half of this, and the remainder is unexplained. V and J calls and clone size are copied from that table; D and trimming were computed from the DNA. This sample holds some 150,000 clones; around 91% were observed only once. The ten largest clones represent 15% of the sample.

The paper as a whole reports these results and caveats: The quantity of clinical and demographic metadata differed by source and by participant and was supplied without curation.

A remark on this clone: The antigen it binds to is not known. Per-nucleotide qualities are absent, and no much larger clonotype sits a single base away.

From the cysteine through the phenylalanine, the CDR3 covers 15 amino acids. Kept here is only the CDR3 DNA, which spans 45 bases and is read in frame from base 1. From a lookup of the germline V gene (reference sequence), CDR1 and CDR2 are MNHEY and SMNVEV. V and J are trimmed by 4 bases and 3 bases, and the gene matches miss 4 bases of the junction. Each collaborating institution followed its own protocols to collect whole blood in K2EDTA tubes. For TCRbeta analysis, collaborator samples were shipped as frozen whole blood, as isolated PBMCs, or as DNA extracted from either sample type. This sequence originates from a woman aged 40 to 55 with acute or convalescent COVID-19. The specimen sequenced was peripheral blood. Recombination connected TRBV27 to TRBJ2-1, with 9 bases aligning to TRBD1. The CDR3 protein is CASSSGQGGYNEQFF. DNA sequence: TGTGCCAGCAGTTCGGGACAGGGAGGCTACAATGAGCAGTTCTTC.